This TCR beta chain was recovered during a study of T cell responses to AZD1222 COVID-19 vaccine. Unmatched junction bases numbered 6, after V lost 4 bases and J lost 3 bases. There are 15 residues in the CDR3. The germline CDR1 and CDR2 sequences are SGHNT and YYREEE (reference sequence). Sequenced by immunoSEQ multiplex PCR; TCRdb stores in-frame clones only, minus some. This sample has approximately 140,000 clones; roughly 92% occur once, and the top ten carry approximately 3.7%. The chain carries TRBV5-4 and TRBJ1-4, with TRBD1 identical over 7 bases. This specimen was peripheral blood, taken 28 days after the second AZD1222 dose. The origin of this receptor is an adult who received the AZD1222 COVID-19 vaccine. CDR3 nucleotide sequence: TGTGCCAGCAGCCCCTACAGGGGATCTAATGAAAAACTGTTTTTT. Translated: CASSPYRGSNEKLFF.